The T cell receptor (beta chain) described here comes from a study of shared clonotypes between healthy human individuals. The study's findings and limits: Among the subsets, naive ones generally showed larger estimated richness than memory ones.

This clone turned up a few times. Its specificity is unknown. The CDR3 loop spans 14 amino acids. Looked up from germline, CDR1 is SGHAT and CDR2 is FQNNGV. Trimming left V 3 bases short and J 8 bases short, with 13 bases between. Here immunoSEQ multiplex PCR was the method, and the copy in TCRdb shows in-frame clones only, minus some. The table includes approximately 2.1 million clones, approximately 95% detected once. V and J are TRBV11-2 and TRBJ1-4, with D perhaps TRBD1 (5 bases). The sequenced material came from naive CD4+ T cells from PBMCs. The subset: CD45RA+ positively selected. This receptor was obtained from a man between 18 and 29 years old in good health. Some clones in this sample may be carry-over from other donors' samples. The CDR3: CASSFRQGGEKLFF. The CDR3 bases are TGTGCCAGCAGCTTTCGTCAGGGAGGCGAAAAACTGTTTTTT. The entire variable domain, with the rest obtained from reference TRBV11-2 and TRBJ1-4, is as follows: EAGVAQSPRYKIIEKRQSVAFWCNPISGHATLYWYQQILGQGPKLLIQFQNNGVVDDSQLPKDRFSAERLKGVDSTLKIQPAKLEDSAVYLCASSFRQGGEKLFFGSGTQLSVL.